Shown below are 10 T cell receptor beta chains from a single sample sequenced in a study of blood T cells in healthy people across ages. It was with a sample-barcoded 5' primer and a J-beta primer mix that a second PCR of about 7 to 12 cycles was run. MiXCR was run by TCRdb on the 5' RACE reads, yielding one entry per CDR3 protein. The sample has some 1.6 million distinct CDR3 sequences, roughly 32% seen once; the top ten hold approximately 10%. The specimen sequenced was blood. Receptors originate from a woman in her 30s in good health.

The CDR3 sequence is CATSRAGPLSHEQYF. CDR3 nucleotides: TGTGCCACCAGCAGGGCGGGCCCCCTATCTCACGAGCAGTACTTC. The chain recombines TRBV15 with TRBJ2-4; tentative D call: TRBD2 (5 bases). The J call could be wrong; TRBJ2-7 is a better fit for the DNA end. The CDR3 sequence is 15 residues long. The germline CDR1 and CDR2 sequences are LNHNV and YYDKDF (reference sequence).

This clonotype occurred a few times. V usage is TRBV20-1 and J usage is TRBJ1-2; D gene ambiguous. V lost 0 bases and J 0 bases, leaving 11 bases between the germline ends. Per germline, CDR1 DFQATT and CDR2 SNEGSKA (reference sequence). The length of the CDR3 is 15 residues. The CDR3 is CSARDPDYANYGYTF. CDR3 nucleotide sequence: TGCAGTGCTAGAGATCCCGACTATGCTAACTATGGCTACACCTTC.

The chain carries TRBV5-1 and TRBJ1-1; 11 bases are shared with TRBD1. There are 15 residues in the CDR3. V was clipped by 3 bases and J by 3 bases; unmatched bases: 4. Germline-derived CDR1 and CDR2 are SGHRS and YFSETQ. The CDR3 loop reads CASSWTGGADTEAFF. The CDR3 nucleotides read TGCGCCAGCAGCTGGACAGGGGGCGCGGACACTGAAGCTTTCTTT.

This chain connects TRBV29-1 to TRBJ1-1, with D perhaps matching TRBD1 (5 bases). Trimming removed 7 bases at V and 3 bases at J, with 18 bases between. This CDR3 region has 14 residues. The germline CDR1 and CDR2 sequences are SQVTM and ANQGSEA. Here the CDR3 DNA reads TGCAGCGGACTGGGAGGGGTTAAAGACACTGAAGCTTTCTTT. This sequence encodes CSGLGGVKDTEAFF.

This clonotype has a handful of counts. The rearrangement joins TRBV5-1 to TRBJ2-5; 10 bases align to TRBD1. CDR3 length equals 14 residues. Germline V gene sequence: CDR1 SGHRS, CDR2 YFSETQ. V shed 6 bases, J shed 3 bases, and the junction held 5 bases outside the gene matches. The CDR3 DNA reads as TGCGCCAGCAACCTCGGGACAGGGGAAGAGACCCAGTACTTC. Its translation: CASNLGTGEETQYF.

This clonotype came up a few times. This chain joins TRBV20-1 and TRBJ2-5; D may match TRBD1 or TRBD2 (6 bases each). The V end lost 1 base, the J end lost 11 bases, and 20 bases lay between the germline ends. The germline V gene has CDR1 DFQATT and CDR2 SNEGSKA (reference sequence). This CDR3 has 14 amino acids. The CDR3 loop reads CSARGGAGAVEQYF. The CDR3 coding sequence is TGCAGTGCTAGAGGGGGGGCGGGCGCCGTGGAGCAGTACTTC.

A few counts support this clonotype. The V and J genes are TRBV20-1 and TRBJ2-3; 7 bases map to TRBD2. Germline V gene sequence: CDR1 DFQATT, CDR2 SNEGSKA (reference sequence). V was pared by 7 bases and J by 5 bases, with 12 bases of the junction left unmatched. The CDR3 contains 14 residues. The CDR3 sequence: CSVNRGSSRDTQYF. The CDR3 DNA sequence: TGCAGTGTCAATCGCGGGAGTAGTAGAGATACGCAGTATTTT.

At least ten counts were recorded for this clonotype. The genes are TRBV4-2 and TRBJ2-1, with D possibly being TRBD2 (5 bases). This CDR3 has 13 amino acids. V lost 1 base and J 6 bases, leaving 7 bases between the germline ends. Germline CDR1 and CDR2: LGHNA and YNFKEQ. In DNA, the CDR3 is TGTGCCAGCAGCCAAGTAGCGACCAATGAGCAGTTCTTC. It is translated as CASSQVATNEQFF.

This clonotype occurred many times. The chain is built from TRBV11-3 and TRBJ2-1; D possibly corresponds to TRBD2 (6 bases). Deletions cut 9 bases from V and 8 bases from J, with 14 bases between. Germline assignment: CDR1 SGHNT and CDR2 YENEEA. The CDR3 has 12 amino acids. CDR3 in DNA: TGTGCCAGTTTTAAAGGGGAGGATGAGCAGTTCTTC. Translated: CASFKGEDEQFF. The full variable domain, completed using reference TRBV11-3 and TRBJ2-1, is EAGVVQSPRYKIIEKKQPVAFWCNPISGHNTLYWYLQNLGQGPELLIRYENEEAVDDSQLPKDRFSAERLKGVDSTLKIQPAELGDSAVYLCASFKGEDEQFFGPGTRLTVL.

This clonotype has a handful of counts. The chain employs TRBV3-1 and TRBJ1-4; TRBD1 agrees at 7 bases. J was trimmed by 7 bases and V by 4 bases; bases with no gene match: 3. The CDR3 loop spans 13 amino acids. Looked up from germline, CDR1 is LGHDT and CDR2 is YNNKEL (reference sequence). The CDR3 DNA sequence: TGTGCCAGCAGCCTAACAGGGGTTGAAAAACTGTTTTTT. This encodes CASSLTGVEKLFF.